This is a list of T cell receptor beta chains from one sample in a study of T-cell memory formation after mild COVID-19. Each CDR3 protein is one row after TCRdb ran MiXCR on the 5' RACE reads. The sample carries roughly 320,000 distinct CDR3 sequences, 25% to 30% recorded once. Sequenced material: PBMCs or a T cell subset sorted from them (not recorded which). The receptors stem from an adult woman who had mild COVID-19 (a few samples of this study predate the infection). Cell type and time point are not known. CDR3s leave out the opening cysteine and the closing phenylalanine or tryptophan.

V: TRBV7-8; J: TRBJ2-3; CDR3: ASSLARFGDTQY
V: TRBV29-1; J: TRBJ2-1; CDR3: SVERPTIPTYNEQF
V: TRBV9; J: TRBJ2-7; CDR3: ASSVVYGGSIHEQY
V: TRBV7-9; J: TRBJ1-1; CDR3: ASSTRDRITEAF
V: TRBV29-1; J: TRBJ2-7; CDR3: SVKLGTGVAEQY
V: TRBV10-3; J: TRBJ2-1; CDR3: AISEGGVYNEQF
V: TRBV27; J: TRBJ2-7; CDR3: ASSWNRDSVSYEQY
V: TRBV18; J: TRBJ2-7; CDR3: ASSPLGGFGVYEQY
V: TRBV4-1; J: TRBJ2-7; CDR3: ASSQVPGSVDEQY
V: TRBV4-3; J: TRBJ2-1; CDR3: ASSQTGLAGGRSEQF
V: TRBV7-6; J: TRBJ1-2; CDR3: ASSPRGFDGYT
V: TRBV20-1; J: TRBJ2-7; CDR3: SARDQNSGSSYEQY